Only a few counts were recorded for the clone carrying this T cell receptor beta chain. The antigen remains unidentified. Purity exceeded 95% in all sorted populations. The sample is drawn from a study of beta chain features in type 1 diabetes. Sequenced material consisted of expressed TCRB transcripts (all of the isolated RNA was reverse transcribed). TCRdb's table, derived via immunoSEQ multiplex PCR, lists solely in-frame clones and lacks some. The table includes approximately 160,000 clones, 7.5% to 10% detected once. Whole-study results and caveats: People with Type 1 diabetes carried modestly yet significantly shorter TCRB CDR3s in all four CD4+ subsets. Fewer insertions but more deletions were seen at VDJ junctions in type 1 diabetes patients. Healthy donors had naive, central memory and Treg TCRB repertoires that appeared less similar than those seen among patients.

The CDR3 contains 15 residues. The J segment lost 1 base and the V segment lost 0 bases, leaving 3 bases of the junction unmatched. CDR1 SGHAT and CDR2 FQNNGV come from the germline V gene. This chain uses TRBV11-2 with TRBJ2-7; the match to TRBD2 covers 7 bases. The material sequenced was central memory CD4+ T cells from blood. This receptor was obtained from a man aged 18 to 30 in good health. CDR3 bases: TGTGCCAGCAGCTTAGAATCAGCGGGATCCTACGAGCAGTACTTC. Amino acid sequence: CASSLESAGSYEQYF.